Each of the 20 T cell receptor beta chains below was sequenced from the same sample in a study of molecular identifiers for immune sequencing clone quantification. TCRdb used MiXCR to reprocess the PCR reads, holding one entry per CDR3 protein. Among just under 650,000 distinct CDR3 sequences, just under 20% were seen once, and the ten largest hold approximately 0.9%. The sequenced sample was naive CD8+ T cells from blood, with Jurkat cell RNA spiked in. The sample's subset: FACS-sorted CD8+CD4-CCR7+CD45RA+ naive T cells. The receptors shown here come from a human donor in good health. Some libraries in this study had Jurkat cell RNA spiked in.

A note on this clonotype: A read error may be the cause here, since a much bigger clone is one base away. Since no conserved phenylalanine or tryptophan closes the CDR3, a read error is the likely cause. The genes are TRBV19 and TRBJ2-7; D is possibly TRBD2 (5 bases). The CDR3 totals 15 residues. In germline, CDR1 is LNHDA, CDR2 SQIVND (reference sequence). Trimming removed 1 base from V and 2 bases from J, with 12 bases in between. The CDR3 is CASSIGRGIPYEQYS. The CDR3 region has the DNA TGTGCCAGTAGTATAGGAAGAGGGATCCCCTACGAGCAGTACTCC.

In regard to this clonotype: A much larger clone lies a single base off, so this may be a read error. This chain connects TRBV4-3 to TRBJ2-1, with D perhaps matching TRBD1 (5 bases). Germline loops: CDR1 LGHNA, CDR2 YSLEER. This CDR3 has 14 amino acids. CDR3 loop: CASRQESRVYEQFF. In DNA, the CDR3 is TGCGCCAGCAGGCAAGAGAGCAGGGTATATGAGCAGTTCTTC.

In regard to this clonotype: The junction departs from the called germline gene at one end, perhaps through a read error. J is TRBJ1-1 and V is TRBV27; 8 nucleotides line up with TRBD1. The germline gives CDR1 MNHEY, CDR2 SMNVEV (reference sequence). The CDR3 has 15 amino acids. CDR3 amino acids: CAGSPRQGMSTEAFF. The CDR3 bases are TGTGCCGGCAGCCCCCGACAGGGGATGAGCACTGAAGCTTTCTTT.

The chain carries TRBV7-6 and TRBJ2-1; a weak D match, TRBD2 (6 bases). The length of the CDR3 is 15 residues. The ends were cut back, 3 bases at V and 0 bases at J, with 9 bases in the middle. Germline loops: CDR1 SGHVS, CDR2 FNYEAQ. CDR3 residues: CASSLAGFSYNEQFF. Written as DNA, the CDR3 is TGTGCCAGCAGCTTGGCGGGGTTCTCCTACAATGAGCAGTTCTTC.

This clonotype was recorded many times. The chain links TRBV3-1 to TRBJ1-4; D perhaps matches TRBD1 (6 bases). The CDR3 is made up of 14 amino acids. The germline V and J ends were trimmed by 5 bases and 8 bases, with 15 bases remaining between them. Germline CDR1 LGHDT, CDR2 YNNKEL (reference sequence). This chain's CDR3 is CASSKQGLGEKLFF. For the CDR3, the DNA is TGTGCCAGCAGCAAGCAGGGGCTGGGGGAAAAACTGTTTTTT.

This clonotype was detected ten times or more. This chain links TRBV5-1 with TRBJ2-1, with D unresolved. CDR1 is SGHRS, CDR2 YFSETQ, per germline. The CDR3 is made up of 12 amino acids. V lost 2 bases and J lost 7, with 7 bases in between. The CDR3 loop is CASSFSRNEQFF. The CDR3 DNA follows: TGCGCCAGCAGCTTCTCTCGTAATGAGCAGTTCTTC.

The CDR3 is CASSEWVGEETQYF. For the CDR3, the DNA is TGTGCCAGCAGTGAATGGGTTGGGGAAGAGACCCAGTACTTC. The genes are TRBV2 and TRBJ2-5; D unclear. From germline, CDR1 is SNHLY and CDR2 FYNNEI. Trimming cost V 2 bases and J 3 bases, with 10 bases left between them. The CDR3 has 14 amino acids.

This clonotype was picked up a small number of times. V and J are TRBV19 and TRBJ2-7; 8 bases map to TRBD2. The CDR3 runs 14 residues. Germline V gives CDR1 LNHDA, CDR2 SQIVND (reference sequence). V shed 3 bases and J 3 bases; nucleotides not matched to a gene: 4. The CDR3 DNA reads as TGTGCCAGTAGTATTAGCGGGGAATTCTACGAGCAGTACTTC. Amino acid sequence: CASSISGEFYEQYF.

This clonotype was seen at least ten times. The chain joins TRBV7-9 to TRBJ2-7; 7 bases fit TRBD1. Trimming took 4 bases from V and 3 from J; bases not matched to a gene: 9. This CDR3 has 15 residues. Germline CDR1 is SEHNR and CDR2 is FQNEAQ (reference sequence). The CDR3 reads CASSSTTGSGYEQYF. CDR3 bases: TGTGCCAGCAGCTCCACGACAGGGAGTGGCTACGAGCAGTACTTC.

This clonotype was observed many times. This sequence joins TRBV7-9 and TRBJ1-4; a weak D match, TRBD1 (6 bases). Germline V lookup: CDR1 SEHNR, CDR2 FQNEAQ (reference sequence). CDR3 length equals 17 residues. Deletions cut 5 bases from V and 8 bases from J, with 24 bases between. This chain's CDR3 is CASSQQGLEFSGEKLFF. The CDR3 nucleotides are TGTGCCAGCAGCCAACAGGGTCTGGAGTTTTCTGGGGAAAAACTGTTTTTT.

The chain combines TRBV4-1 with TRBJ2-2, with 8 bases that match TRBD1. V trimming: 3 bases; J trimming: 3 bases; junction bases outside the gene matches: 6. Germline-derived CDR1 and CDR2 are MGHRA and YSYEKL. This CDR3 contains 16 residues. In DNA form, the CDR3 reads TGCGCCAGCAGCCATTCGGGGACAGGAGACACCGGGGAGCTGTTTTTT. Translating gives CASSHSGTGDTGELFF.

The V call is TRBV12-5, the J call TRBJ1-2; the D gene is possibly TRBD1 (5 bases). The germline V gene encodes CDR1 LGHNT and CDR2 FRNRAP. V lost 4 bases and J lost 6, with 18 bases in between. The CDR3 sequence is 15 residues long. As DNA, the CDR3 is TGTGCTAGTGGTTGGGGCCGTGGGGGAGAGGATGGCTACACCTTC. This encodes CASGWGRGGEDGYTF. Full variable domain (remainder filled in from reference TRBV12-5 and TRBJ1-2): DARVTQTPRHKVTEMGQEVTMRCQPILGHNTVFWYRQTMMQGLELLAYFRNRAPLDDSGMPKDRFSAEMPDATLATLKIQPSEPRDSAVYFCASGWGRGGEDGYTFGSGTRLTVV.

Notes on this clonotype: A read error is possible here, since a much larger clone lies one base away. Since the CDR3 does not end with the conserved phenylalanine or tryptophan, this likely comes from a read error. The chain employs TRBV7-9 and TRBJ2-3; possible D gene TRBD1, 5 bases. The CDR3 length is 13 residues. Trimming pared 5 bases from V and 4 bases from J, leaving 10 bases between. Per the germline V gene, CDR1 is SEHNR and CDR2 is FQNEAQ (reference sequence). CDR3 DNA: TGTGCCAGCAGCCAGGGCCTCGCAGATACGCAGTATTCT. It translates to CASSQGLADTQYS.

The gene calls are TRBV30 and TRBJ1-3, with D unresolved. This CDR3 is built from 15 residues. V shed 2 bases and J shed 5 bases, with 16 bases lying between them. Per germline, CDR1 GTSNPN and CDR2 SVGIG (reference sequence). The CDR3 nucleotides read TGTGCCTGGAGTCTGTCGGTGGGCAGTCGAAACACCATATATTTT. It yields the protein CAWSLSVGSRNTIYF.

This clonotype appeared many times. The chain has TRBV12-3 or TRBV12-4 and TRBJ1-1, with 7 nucleotides matching TRBD1. V was pared by 8 bases and J by 0 bases, with 6 bases of the junction left unmatched. The CDR3 is made up of 14 amino acids. The CDR3 spells CASRDSEMNTEAFF. The DNA for the CDR3 is TGTGCCAGCCGGGACAGCGAGATGAACACTGAAGCTTTCTTT.

The rearrangement uses TRBV27 and TRBJ1-1, with unresolved D. The V gene lost 2 bases and the J gene lost 0 bases, with 10 bases spanning the gap. Germline V gene sequence: CDR1 MNHEY, CDR2 SMNVEV (reference sequence). This CDR3 has 15 amino acids. The CDR3 here is CASSLPGRMNTEAFF. In nucleotides, the CDR3 is TGTGCCAGCAGTTTACCCGGACGGATGAACACTGAAGCTTTCTTT.

There are many counts of this clonotype. The gene calls are TRBV9 and TRBJ2-3; the D gene is possibly TRBD2 (6 bases). The germline V and J ends were trimmed by 0 bases and 0 bases, with 23 bases remaining between them. Germline CDR1 reads SGDLS; CDR2 reads YYNGEE. This CDR3 spans 20 amino acids. The CDR3 coding sequence is TGTGCCAGCAGCGTAGAACCCCTTGGAGCCAGGACTACTAGCACAGATACGCAGTATTTT. Translated: CASSVEPLGARTTSTDTQYF.

This clonotype appeared many times. V gene TRBV20-1 combines with J gene TRBJ2-7; 10 nucleotides agree with TRBD1. V lost 2 bases and J lost 5; bases outside the gene matches: 6. The length of the CDR3 is 14 residues. CDR1 is DFQATT, CDR2 SNEGSKA, per germline (reference sequence). The chain's CDR3 is CSARSDRGLNEQYF. DNA for the CDR3: TGCAGTGCTAGATCCGACAGGGGGCTGAACGAGCAGTACTTC.

This clonotype occurred a few times. The chain joins TRBV12-3 or TRBV12-4 to TRBJ1-1; D not resolved. The CDR3 consists of 15 residues. V was shortened by 8 bases and J by 0 bases, with 16 bases between the two germline ends. In DNA, the CDR3 is TGTGCCAGCCTAGCGCGATACCAAATGAACACTGAAGCTTTCTTT. Encoded protein: CASLARYQMNTEAFF.

This chain joins TRBV30 and TRBJ1-1; D gene ambiguous. The V and J ends lost 2 bases and 7 bases respectively, with 14 bases between them. Germline CDR1 GTSNPN, CDR2 SVGIG (reference sequence). This CDR3 is 13 amino acids long. This CDR3 reads CAWSPNFLNEAFF. The CDR3 DNA reads TGTGCCTGGAGTCCTAATTTCTTGAATGAAGCTTTCTTT.